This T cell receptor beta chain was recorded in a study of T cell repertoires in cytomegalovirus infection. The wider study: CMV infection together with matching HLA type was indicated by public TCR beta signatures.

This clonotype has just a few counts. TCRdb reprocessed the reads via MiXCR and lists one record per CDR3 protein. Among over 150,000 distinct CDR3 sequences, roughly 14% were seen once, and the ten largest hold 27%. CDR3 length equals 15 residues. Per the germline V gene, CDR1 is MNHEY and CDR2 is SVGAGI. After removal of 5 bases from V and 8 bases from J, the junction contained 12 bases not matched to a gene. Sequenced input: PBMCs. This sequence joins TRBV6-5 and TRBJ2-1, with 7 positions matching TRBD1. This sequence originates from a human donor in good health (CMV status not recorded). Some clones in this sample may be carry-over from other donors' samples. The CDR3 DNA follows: TGTGCCAGCAGTGAGAACAGGGGAACTAGGGATGAGCAGTTCTTC. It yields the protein CASSENRGTRDEQFF.